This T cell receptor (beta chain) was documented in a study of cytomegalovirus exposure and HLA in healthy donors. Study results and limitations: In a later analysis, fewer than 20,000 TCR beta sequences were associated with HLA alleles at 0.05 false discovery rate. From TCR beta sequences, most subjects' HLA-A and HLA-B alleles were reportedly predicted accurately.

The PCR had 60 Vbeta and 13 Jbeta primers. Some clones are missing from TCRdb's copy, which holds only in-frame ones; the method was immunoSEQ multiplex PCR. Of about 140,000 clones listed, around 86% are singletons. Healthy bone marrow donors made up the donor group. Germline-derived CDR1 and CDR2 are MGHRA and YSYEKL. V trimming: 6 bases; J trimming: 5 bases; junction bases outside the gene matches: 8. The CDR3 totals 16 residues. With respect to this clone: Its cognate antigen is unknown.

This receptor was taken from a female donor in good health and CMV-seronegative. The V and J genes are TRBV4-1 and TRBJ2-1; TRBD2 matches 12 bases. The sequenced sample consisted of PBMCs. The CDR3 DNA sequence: TGCGCCAGCAGGCCTTCTCTAGCGGGAGGGGACAATGAGCAGTTCTTC. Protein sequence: CASRPSLAGGDNEQFF.